The 17 T cell receptor beta chains given below trace back to one sample, sequenced in a study of cytomegalovirus exposure and HLA in healthy donors. Primers included in the PCR were 60 Vbeta and 13 Jbeta primers. Measured with immunoSEQ multiplex PCR; TCRdb has only the in-frame clones, and not every one. The sample contains over 85,000 clones, approximately 82% of which appear only once. The material sequenced was PBMCs. The receptors derive from a man in his forties in good health and CMV-seronegative.

This chain uses TRBV4-3 with TRBJ2-3; 7 positions match TRBD2. The J segment lost 1 base and the V segment lost 4 bases, leaving 11 bases of the junction unmatched. This CDR3 is built from 17 residues. The germline V gene has CDR1 LGHNA and CDR2 YSLEER. Written as DNA, the CDR3 is TGCGCCAGCAGCCCAACTAGAGGACTAGGGGGCACAGATACGCAGTATTTT. Amino acid sequence: CASSPTRGLGGTDTQYF.

The rearrangement links TRBV12-2 to TRBJ2-5; the DNA was not compared with TRBD2, the D call given in the table. TRBV12-2 is a recognized pseudogene. The CDR3 spans 17 residues. The CDR3 sequence: CASRLGQPRREQETQYF. CDR3 coding DNA: TGTGCAAGTCGCTTAGGGCAACCCCGAAGGGAGCAAGAGACCCAGTACTTC.

The chain combines TRBV12-5 with TRBJ1-2; 11 positions match TRBD1. CDR3 length: 15 amino acids. Trimming cost V 2 bases and J 4 bases; bases outside gene matches: 3. Per the germline V gene, CDR1 is LGHNT and CDR2 is FRNRAP. Here the CDR3 reads CASGLSGTGGYGYTF. The CDR3 DNA follows: TGTGCTAGTGGTTTGTCCGGGACAGGGGGCTATGGCTACACCTTC.

This clone was seen a single time. CDR3 sequence reads: CASSLTGNSYNEQFF. Here the CDR3 DNA reads TGCGCCAGCAGCTTGACAGGGAACTCCTACAATGAGCAGTTCTTC. This chain uses TRBV5-1 with TRBJ2-1; D is possibly TRBD1 (6 bases). V lost 1 base, J lost 0 bases, and 8 bases lay in between. Germline V gene data show CDR1 as SGHRS and CDR2 as YFSETQ. The CDR3 runs 15 residues.

V and J are TRBV18 and TRBJ1-1, with TRBD1 identical over 11 bases. CDR1 and CDR2 (germline): KGHSH, LQKENI. The CDR3 extends over 17 amino acids. V dropped 3 bases and J dropped 9; count of bases not matched to a gene: 15. The CDR3 bases are TGTGCCAGCTCACCGTACCCTCCGGGACAGGGGGGGTTTAAAGCTTTCTTT. This encodes CASSPYPPGQGGFKAFF.

V and J are TRBV21-1 and TRBJ1-5. TRBV21-1 is an annotated pseudogene. CDR3 length: 20 amino acids. The CDR3 sequence is CASSKWGERGGVESWQPQHF. The CDR3 DNA follows: TGTGCCAGCAGCAAATGGGGGGAACGAGGAGGGGTGGAAAGTTGGCAGCCCCAGCATTTT.

This clone was observed a handful of times. This sequence joins TRBV7-9 and TRBJ1-1, with D possibly TRBD1 on 5 matching bases. The germline gives CDR1 SEHNR, CDR2 FQNEAQ (reference sequence). V was pared by 5 bases and J by 4 bases, with 14 bases between. CDR3 length: 14 amino acids. As DNA, the CDR3 is TGTGCCAGCAGCCCGACCACAGGAATCACTGAAGCTTTCTTT. This encodes CASSPTTGITEAFF.

This chain joins TRBV18 and TRBJ1-1; 9 bases fit TRBD1. J lost 4 bases, V lost 3 bases, and 6 bases had no gene match. CDR3 length equals 15 residues. Germline-derived CDR1 and CDR2 are KGHSH and LQKENI. CDR3 residues: CASSPPGQGITEAFF. In DNA form, the CDR3 reads TGTGCCAGCTCACCTCCGGGACAGGGTATCACTGAAGCTTTCTTT.

The sample holds a few counts of this clone. The chain employs TRBV6-4 and TRBJ2-7, with D tentatively TRBD1 (5 bases). Germline CDR1 MRHNA, CDR2 SNTAGT. The CDR3 spans 16 residues. V shed 4 bases and J shed 5 bases, with 21 bases lying between them. The CDR3 loop reads CASSVELSGAGNEQYF. The DNA of the CDR3 is TGTGCCAGCAGTGTAGAGTTGTCTGGGGCTGGAAACGAGCAGTACTTC.

CDR3 sequence (DNA): TGTGCCAGCAGCCCCGACAGGGGGACAACTAATGAAAAACTGTTTTTT. Translating it yields CASSPDRGTTNEKLFF. The J gene is TRBJ1-4, the V gene TRBV5-6, with TRBD1 matching 9 bases. J lost 0 bases, V lost 4 bases, and 4 bases had no gene match. Germline CDR1 SGHDT, CDR2 YYEEEE. The CDR3 length is 16 residues.

The J gene is TRBJ1-2, the V gene TRBV5-1; maybe TRBD1 (6 bases). CDR1 is SGHRS and CDR2 is YFSETQ in the germline V gene. The CDR3 extends over 16 amino acids. With 1 base removed from V and 3 bases from J, the gap between germline ends came to 16 bases. The CDR3 region is CASSLSYRVEDYGYTF. The CDR3 DNA sequence: TGCGCCAGCAGCTTGTCCTACAGGGTAGAAGACTATGGCTACACCTTC. Full variable domain (remainder filled in from reference TRBV5-1 and TRBJ1-2): KAGVTQTPRYLIKTRGQQVTLSCSPISGHRSVSWYQQTPGQGLQFLFEYFSETQRNKGNFPGRFSGRQFSNSRSEMNVSTLELGDSALYLCASSLSYRVEDYGYTFGSGTRLTVV.

The chain is built from TRBV7-9 and TRBJ2-7; 8 positions agree with TRBD1. CDR1 and CDR2 from the germline V gene are SEHNR and FQNEAQ (reference sequence). V gave up 5 bases and J gave up 0 bases; unmatched junction bases: 6. The CDR3 has 15 amino acids. CDR3 amino acids: CASSPRQGTSYEQYF. DNA of the CDR3: TGTGCCAGCAGCCCACGACAGGGGACCTCCTACGAGCAGTACTTC. The full variable domain, in which reference TRBV7-9 and TRBJ2-7 provide the parts outside the CDR3, is DTGVSQNPRHKITKRGQNVTFRCDPISEHNRLYWYRQTLGQGPEFLTYFQNEAQLEKSRLLSDRFSAERPKGSFSTLEIQRTEQGDSAMYLCASSPRQGTSYEQYFGPGTRLTVT.

The chain links TRBV5-6 to TRBJ2-6; 7 bases are a match to TRBD2. Germline V gene sequence: CDR1 SGHDT, CDR2 YYEEEE. V gave up 0 bases and J gave up 2 bases; unmatched junction bases: 2. The CDR3 sequence is 16 residues long. The CDR3 reads CASSLAGGTGANVLTF. The CDR3 bases are TGTGCCAGCAGCTTGGCCGGGGGGACTGGGGCCAACGTCCTGACTTTC. Supplemented by reference TRBV5-6 and TRBJ2-6, the full variable domain reads DAGVTQSPTHLIKTRGQQVTLRCSPKSGHDTVSWYQQALGQGPQFIFQYYEEEERQRGNFPDRFSGHQFPNYSSELNVNALLLGDSALYLCASSLAGGTGANVLTFGAGSRLTVL.

This clone was observed a few times. J is TRBJ1-2 and V is TRBV27; 9 nucleotides align to TRBD1. Germline-derived CDR1 and CDR2 are MNHEY and SMNVEV (reference sequence). V shed 6 bases and J 5 bases; nucleotides not matched to a gene: 7. This CDR3 region has 14 residues. CDR3 amino acids: CASRPRTGVYGYTF. The CDR3 nucleotides are TGTGCCAGCAGGCCCCGGACAGGGGTTTATGGCTACACCTTC.

CDR3 DNA sequence: TGTGCCAGCAGTGCACCTAGGAGCTACGAGCAGTACTTC. This translates into CASSAPRSYEQYF. The chain uses TRBV28 and TRBJ2-7; no firm D call. Germline CDR1 and CDR2: MDHEN and SYDVKM. The CDR3 sequence is 13 residues long. V was pared by 5 bases and J by 3 bases, with 11 bases between.

The chain carries TRBV10-1 and TRBJ2-1; D might be TRBD2 (7 bases). The CDR3 has 15 residues. V dropped 0 bases and J dropped 4 bases, with 10 bases sitting between them. In germline, CDR1 is WNHNN, CDR2 SYGVQD (reference sequence). CDR3 sequence: CASSESGGAYNEQFF. CDR3 in DNA: TGCGCCAGCAGTGAGTCTGGGGGGGCGTACAATGAGCAGTTCTTC.

The chain is built from TRBV7-9 and TRBJ2-2; TRBD1 matches 11 bases. The germline gives CDR1 SEHNR, CDR2 FQNEAQ (reference sequence). The CDR3 is made up of 14 amino acids. J lost 9 bases, V lost 5 bases, and 5 bases had no gene match. The CDR3 DNA sequence: TGTGCCAGCAGCGGACAGGGGGCTGTAAGGGAGCTGTTTTTT. It is translated as CASSGQGAVRELFF. Full variable domain (missing parts from reference TRBV7-9 and TRBJ2-2): DTGVSQNPRHKITKRGQNVTFRCDPISEHNRLYWYRQTLGQGPEFLTYFQNEAQLEKSRLLSDRFSAERPKGSFSTLEIQRTEQGDSAMYLCASSGQGAVRELFFGEGSRLTVL.